Below are 7 T cell receptor beta chains sequenced from a single sample in a study of OX40 agonist ivuxolimab in advanced cancers. This table comes from immunoSEQ multiplex PCR, and its TCRdb copy is limited to in-frame clones, with some not included. Seen here are 55,000 to 65,000 clones, 85% observed once, and the top ten hold over 3.5%. Sample: CD4+ or CD8+ T cells sorted from blood, taken in a trial of the OX40 agonist ivuxolimab. These receptors were collected from an adult with an advanced solid tumor such as melanoma, head and neck, liver or kidney cancer.

The rearrangement joins TRBV27 to TRBJ1-1, with D hard to call. The V end lost 6 bases, the J end lost 4 bases, and 12 bases lay between the germline ends. This CDR3 has 13 amino acids. Germline-derived CDR1 and CDR2 are MNHEY and SMNVEV (reference sequence). CDR3 nucleotides: TGTGCCAGCAGCCGAGACTGGGGCACTGAAGCTTTCTTT. This sequence encodes CASSRDWGTEAFF.

The CDR3 is CSADRVDEQFF. The DNA for the CDR3 is TGCAGCGCGGACAGGGTCGATGAGCAGTTCTTC. The chain joins TRBV29-1 to TRBJ2-1, with TRBD1 identical over 8 bases. J was trimmed by 8 bases and V by 7 bases; bases with no gene match: 4. This CDR3 is built from 11 residues. The germline V gene has CDR1 SQVTM and CDR2 ANQGSEA.

This chain connects TRBV28 to TRBJ1-1, with D uncertain. This CDR3 spans 13 amino acids. With 5 bases removed from V and 1 base from J, the gap between germline ends came to 8 bases. Looked up from germline, CDR1 is MDHEN and CDR2 is SYDVKM. The CDR3 DNA reads TGTGCCAGCAGTCCGCCGCAGAACACTGAAGCTTTCTTT. Translating gives CASSPPQNTEAFF. Based on the CDR3 plus reference TRBV28 and TRBJ1-1, the full variable domain is DVKVTQSSRYLVKRTGEKVFLECVQDMDHENMFWYRQDPGLGLRLIYFSYDVKMKEKGDIPEGYSVSREKKERFSLILESASTNQTSMYLCASSPPQNTEAFFGQGTRLTVV.

The J gene is TRBJ2-1, the V gene TRBV4-1, with 8 bases aligning to TRBD1. The CDR3 has 16 residues. Germline CDR1 MGHRA, CDR2 YSYEKL. V lost 2 bases and J lost 2; bases outside the gene matches: 5. CDR3 in amino acids: CASSQPTGDPYNEQFF. The CDR3 DNA reads as TGCGCCAGCAGCCAACCGACAGGGGATCCCTACAATGAGCAGTTCTTC.

The rearrangement uses TRBV7-9 and TRBJ2-5, with D unclear. V dropped 2 bases and J dropped 7 bases, with 20 bases sitting between them. Germline lookup yields CDR1 SEHNR and CDR2 FQNEAQ (reference sequence). The CDR3 has 16 amino acids. The CDR3 nucleotides are TGTGCCAGCAGCTTATCTTACTCCTTTGAAGTTGTGACCCAGTACTTC. Amino acid sequence: CASSLSYSFEVVTQYF.

The chain uses TRBV9 and TRBJ2-1; 10 bases fit TRBD2. The CDR3 is 19 residues long. Germline values: CDR1 SGDLS, CDR2 YYNGEE. J lost 4 bases, V lost 2 bases, and 15 bases had no gene match. The CDR3 reads CASSVSSSGRRSGYNEQFF. The DNA of the CDR3 is TGTGCCAGCAGCGTCAGTTCTAGCGGGAGAAGGTCGGGGTACAATGAGCAGTTCTTC.

The chain is built from TRBV7-3 and TRBJ2-5; D is tentatively TRBD1 or TRBD2 (5 bases each). CDR3 length: 14 amino acids. V was trimmed by 4 bases and J by 2 bases, leaving 11 bases between them. The germline CDR1 and CDR2 sequences are SGHTA and FQGTGA. CDR3 DNA sequence: TGTGCCAGCAGCTCGAGGGACGGTCAAGAGACCCAGTACTTC. Its translation: CASSSRDGQETQYF.